This T cell receptor beta chain is from a study of cytomegalovirus exposure and HLA in healthy donors (TCRdb year 2017). Broadly, across the study: According to a later analysis, one platform produced both the approximately 110 validation repertoires and the 666 repertoires of the first cohort. The study was designed to test whether signatures of past pathogen exposure could be identified by cataloging public T cell receptors. In addition to the first cohort of several hundred subjects, a separate validation cohort of about 120 different subjects was used. The study combined high-throughput TCR immunosequencing, statistical association of individual TCRs with disease status, and machine learning to predict cytomegalovirus infection status. General conclusions and limits of the study: In vitro tests confirmed that three of the cytomegalovirus-associated TCR beta chains recognize cytomegalovirus antigens. While some public TCRs were present in many individuals, most TCR sequences turned up only very rarely across donors. A later analysis lacked HLA typing for the validation cohort, so it scored co-occurrence in that cohort across all 120 or so repertoires. It was suggested by the authors that the approach could potentially be generalized to other disease states and immunological phenotypes. The study gave a list of under 200 TCR beta chains associated with cytomegalovirus. In both the original and validation cohorts, the classifier was reported to diagnose cytomegalovirus status with high specificity and sensitivity. In a later analysis, TCRs clustered in the first cohort were found to also tend to co-occur in the roughly 110 validation repertoires, with 90% to 95% of cluster scores above 0.

Comment on this clone: What this receptor recognizes is not known. No base qualities exist here, and no much larger clone lies one base off it.

Libraries were constructed by the immunoSEQ multiplex PCR assay. The published analysis was carried out like this. A statistical classification framework was built to diagnose cytomegalovirus status from the catalog of TCR beta chain sequences. TCRdb's version of the immuneACCESS table is confined to in-frame rearrangements and falls short of the full clone set. An unresolved V gene accounts for under half of the shortfall where checked; the remainder is of unknown origin. V and J calls and clone size are copied from that table; D and trimming were computed from the DNA. Across this sample there are approximately 72,000 clones, with 94% seen only once. Approximately 0.59% of the sample rests with the top ten. Donors formed part of the validation cohort, which comprised some 120 subjects and was distinct from the first cohort of 550 to 850 subjects. The sequence was collected from a woman aged 18-29 years in good health and CMV-seronegative. The sequenced sample was PBMCs.

The CDR3 amino acid sequence is: CAWNGQGNSPLHF. The nucleotides read TGTGCCTGGAATGGACAGGGGAATTCACCCCTCCACTTT. The V and J segments used are TRBV30 and TRBJ1-6, and TRBD1 aligns with 9 junction nucleotides. Relative to germline, V is missing 4 bases and J is missing 7 bases, with 2 bases of the junction outside any gene match. The germline V gene (reference sequence) yields GTSNPN for CDR1 and SVGIG for CDR2. The CDR3, cysteine through phenylalanine, is 13 amino acids long. The retained sequence is limited to the CDR3, 39 bases, with the frame set at the first base. Reference TRBV30 and TRBJ1-6 proteins supply the regions before and after the CDR3; the full variable domain is: SQTIHQWPATLVQPVGSPLSLECTVEGTSNPNLYWYRQAAGRGLQLLFYSVGIGQISSEVPQNLSASRPQDRQFILSSKKLLLSDSGFYLCAWNGQGNSPLHFGNGTRLTVT.